This T cell receptor (beta chain) came from a study of high-grade serous ovarian cancer treatment subgroups. Generated by immunoSEQ multiplex PCR, the TCRdb table keeps only in-frame clones and is missing some. The data hold some 2,000 clones, with approximately 70% observed a single time. Tumor samples were obtained before definitive surgery or chemotherapy. The sample was tumor tissue. The sequence came from a human donor with high-grade serous ovarian cancer.

The CDR3 reads CASSHGSNSPLHF. In DNA form, the CDR3 reads TGTGCCAGCAGCCACGGAAGCAATTCACCCCTCCACTTT. The rearrangement uses TRBV7-6 and TRBJ1-6; D is unclear. Germline V gives CDR1 SGHVS, CDR2 FNYEAQ. The CDR3 sequence is 13 residues long. V gave up 5 bases and J gave up 7 bases, with 9 bases separating them.